The 11 T cell receptor beta chains below come from one sample, sequenced in a study of low-dose radiotherapy and immunotherapy resistance in tumors. TRAV- and TRBV-specific primers were used for first-strand cDNA, which covered alpha and beta chains. Amplification, which lasted around 20 PCR cycles, used a constant-region primer and V-primer adapter to amplify TCRs. A single record per CDR3 protein comes from TCRdb applying MiXCR to the reads. The repertoire has 15,000 to 20,000 distinct CDR3 sequences, approximately 70% of them found once; the top ten carry around 5.9%. These TCRs come from a human donor with advanced metastatic prostate, ovarian, gallbladder or colorectal cancer (not recorded which). This table probably holds off-target reads from a library built for another chain.

This clonotype has just one count. This rearrangement joins TRBV20-1 to TRBJ2-3, with 8 bases that match TRBD1. The CDR3 loop spans 15 amino acids. Trimming took 0 bases from V and 7 from J; bases not matched to a gene: 9. In germline, CDR1 is DFQATT, CDR2 SNEGSKA (reference sequence). The CDR3 DNA is TGCAGTGCTAGAGATCGGCCAGGGGGCATGAATACGCAGTATTTT. This encodes CSARDRPGGMNTQYF.

V is TRBV29-1 and J is TRBJ1-1; 7 bases map to TRBD1. Per germline, CDR1 SQVTM and CDR2 ANQGSEA. The V gene end was trimmed by 7 bases and the J gene end by 4 bases; junction bases not matched to a gene: 12. The CDR3 has 14 residues. This chain's CDR3 is CSAYPTGPFTEAFF. The CDR3 DNA follows: TGCAGCGCTTACCCGACAGGGCCATTCACTGAAGCTTTCTTT.

This clonotype was seen only a few times. The chain has TRBV18 and TRBJ1-6; 8 bases map to TRBD1. V shed 0 bases and J 9 bases; nucleotides not matched to a gene: 4. CDR1 and CDR2 (germline): KGHSH, LQKENI. The CDR3 loop spans 15 amino acids. CDR3: CASSPPQGARSPLHF. Here the CDR3 DNA reads TGTGCCAGCTCACCACCGCAGGGGGCCCGTTCACCCCTCCACTTT.

V gene TRBV10-2 combines with J gene TRBJ1-2, with D perhaps matching TRBD1 (5 bases). Trimming cost V 3 bases and J 3 bases, with 8 bases left between them. The germline CDR1 and CDR2 sequences are WSHSY and SAAADI. This CDR3 is built from 13 residues. The CDR3 DNA reads as TGCGCCAGCAGTGAAGGCAGGGACTATGGCTACACCTTC. Translating it yields CASSEGRDYGYTF.

The chain carries TRBV29-1 and TRBJ1-2; unclear D gene. Germline V gene data show CDR1 as SQVTM and CDR2 as ANQGSEA. The CDR3 has 13 amino acids. Trimming took 5 bases from V and 4 from J, leaving 14 bases between them. Here the CDR3 reads CSVPEIATYGYTF. CDR3 coding DNA: TGCAGCGTTCCCGAGATAGCTACCTATGGCTACACCTTC.

The genes are TRBV6-1 and TRBJ2-2, with D perhaps TRBD1 or TRBD2 (5 bases each). Trimming shortened V by 5 bases and J by 2 bases, and 12 bases separated the two germline ends. Germline CDR1 and CDR2: MNHNS and SASEGT. The CDR3 is made up of 15 amino acids. The CDR3 sequence: CASSRDGVNTGELFF. CDR3 bases: TGTGCCAGCAGTCGGGACGGAGTTAACACCGGGGAGCTGTTTTTT.

This clonotype was found a few times. This rearrangement joins TRBV4-3 to TRBJ2-6; D unresolved. The germline V gene has CDR1 LGHNA and CDR2 YSLEER. The CDR3 sequence is 19 residues long. V was trimmed by 1 base and J by 3 bases, leaving 19 bases between them. The CDR3 DNA reads TGCGCCAGCAGCCAAGTCATAACGCTAGGGTCGGTTGGGGCCAACGTCCTGACTTTC. Translation gives CASSQVITLGSVGANVLTF.

A few counts support this clonotype. The chain employs TRBV20-1 and TRBJ1-5; D possibly corresponds to TRBD1 (5 bases). V was pared by 0 bases and J by 2 bases, with 17 bases between. There are 17 residues in the CDR3. Germline CDR1 reads DFQATT; CDR2 reads SNEGSKA (reference sequence). The CDR3: CSARDQWGDGGNQPQHF. The CDR3 region has the DNA TGCAGTGCTAGAGATCAGTGGGGGGATGGCGGCAATCAGCCCCAGCATTTT.

This clonotype has just one count. This chain links TRBV11-2 with TRBJ2-5; D might be TRBD1 (5 bases). Germline CDR1 SGHAT, CDR2 FQNNGV. Trimming removed 5 bases at V and 4 bases at J, with 11 bases between. The CDR3 contains 13 residues. The CDR3 DNA reads as TGTGCCAGCAGCCCACAGGTGGGAGAGACCCAGTACTTC. This gives the protein CASSPQVGETQYF.

The chain carries TRBV28 and TRBJ2-3; 8 nucleotides align to TRBD2. The V segment lost 5 bases and the J segment 9 bases; nucleotides outside the gene matches: 19. The CDR3 sequence is 17 residues long. The germline V gene has CDR1 MDHEN and CDR2 SYDVKM. Here the CDR3 DNA reads TGTGCCAGCAGTCCGATCGGGACTAGTGGTACGCAGATAACGCAGTATTTT. Protein: CASSPIGTSGTQITQYF.

The rearrangement uses TRBV29-1 and TRBJ1-2, with 10 bases lining up with TRBD1. The germline gives CDR1 SQVTM, CDR2 ANQGSEA. The CDR3 is made up of 13 amino acids. The J segment lost 3 bases and the V segment lost 6 bases, leaving 4 bases of the junction unmatched. The CDR3 loop reads CSVGQGGYYGYTF. The CDR3 DNA reads as TGCAGCGTAGGACAGGGGGGCTACTATGGCTACACCTTC.